Described below is a single T cell receptor beta chain sequence and its context. Its antigen is unidentified. The RNA, about 0.5 to 1 ug, was put through reverse transcription using random hexamers. Amplification of TCR beta CDR3 across 54 Vbeta and 13 Jbeta was performed with immunoSEQ multiplex PCR. From the immunoSEQ multiplex PCR reads, TCRdb called clonotypes with MiXCR, one entry per CDR3 protein. The profile covers 170,000 or so distinct CDR3 sequences, with roughly 96% appearing a single time and 0.15% to 0.2% taken by the ten largest. Trimming stripped 0 bases from V and 7 bases from J, with 19 bases between. In germline, CDR1 is DFQATT, CDR2 SNEGSKA (reference sequence). The CDR3 runs 15 residues. In blood CD8+ and CD4+ T cells, TCR beta underwent sequencing. TEMRA cells underwent FACS enrichment and CD8+ and CD4+ T cells underwent negative isolation. The data derive from a study of CD8 T cells in Susac syndrome.

General study results and limits: The study acknowledged a relatively small number of individuals in its TCR sequencing and HLA analysis.

The chain links TRBV20-1 to TRBJ2-7; tentative D call: TRBD2 (6 bases). The sample comprised CD8+ T cells from PBMCs. The sequence was obtained from a human donor with multiple sclerosis. DNA for the CDR3: TGCAGTGCTAGAGAGCCGGGACTCCTCGGCCGAGAGCAGTACTTC. Protein sequence: CSAREPGLLGREQYF.